The rows below give T cell receptor beta chains drawn from one sample of a study of blood T cells in healthy people across ages. Via MiXCR, TCRdb re-called the 5' RACE reads, giving one row per CDR3 protein. Of over 1,200,000 distinct CDR3 sequences listed, almost 60% are singletons. Sequencing used blood. The receptor source for this set is a man aged 18 to 29 in good health. The CDR3 runs from the conserved cysteine through the conserved F or W. The D gene is left open where the match is weak. For some rows the clone size is stated as once, few or many, or as a class when expanded; others skip it.

V gene: TRBV29-1; clone size: few; D gene: NA; J gene: TRBJ2-1; CDR3 DNA: TGCAGCGCCGAGGGGGGGAGTCCCTACAATGAGCAGTTCTTC; CDR3 protein: CSAEGGSPYNEQFF
V gene: TRBV10-3; clone size: NA; D gene: NA; J gene: TRBJ2-1; CDR3 DNA: TGTGCCATCACCCCGGGGCGGAACTACAATGAGCAGTTCTTC; CDR3 protein: CAITPGRNYNEQFF
V gene: TRBV5-1; clone size: NA; D gene: TRBD2; J gene: TRBJ2-1; CDR3 DNA: TGCGCCAGCGACAGACTAGCGGGAGGGTCTGAGCAGTTCTTC; CDR3 protein: CASDRLAGGSEQFF
V gene: TRBV7-9; clone size: NA; D gene: TRBD1; J gene: TRBJ2-6; CDR3 DNA: TGTGCCAGCATCCAACCATCGGGGACAGTCCTCTCTGGGGCCAACGTCCTGACTTTC; CDR3 protein: CASIQPSGTVLSGANVLTF
V gene: TRBV29-1; clone size: NA; D gene: TRBD1; J gene: TRBJ1-1; CDR3 DNA: TGCAGCGTTGTCCCGGGACAGTGGGACACTGAAGCTTTCTTT; CDR3 protein: CSVVPGQWDTEAFF
V gene: TRBV5-1; clone size: NA; D gene: NA; J gene: TRBJ2-2; CDR3 DNA: TGCGCCAGCAGCTCCCGGACAGAAAACACCGGGGAGCTGTTTTTT; CDR3 protein: CASSSRTENTGELFF
V gene: TRBV7-6; clone size: NA; D gene: TRBD2; J gene: TRBJ2-7; CDR3 DNA: TGTGCCAGCAGCTTAAGGCCGGGACTACCCTACGAGCAGTACTTC; CDR3 protein: CASSLRPGLPYEQYF
V gene: TRBV4-1; clone size: few; D gene: TRBD2; J gene: TRBJ2-7; CDR3 DNA: TGCGCCAGCAGCCAAGACGTTCGGGGGGACGAGCAGTACTTC; CDR3 protein: CASSQDVRGDEQYF
V gene: TRBV20-1; clone size: NA; D gene: TRBD2; J gene: TRBJ2-1; CDR3 DNA: TGCAGTGCACCTCTTCTGGGGACTAACAATGAGCAGTTCTTC; CDR3 protein: CSAPLLGTNNEQFF
V gene: TRBV7-9; clone size: NA; D gene: TRBD1; J gene: TRBJ2-5; CDR3 DNA: TGTGCCAGCAGAGGTCCGGGACAGGTCCCCCTTGAGCAGTACTTC; CDR3 protein: CASRGPGQVPLEQYF
V gene: TRBV20-1; clone size: NA; D gene: NA; J gene: TRBJ1-2; CDR3 DNA: TGCAGTGCTAGAGCGGGGGGTATAGGTGGCTACACCTTC; CDR3 protein: CSARAGGIGGYTF
V gene: TRBV5-1; clone size: NA; D gene: TRBD2; J gene: TRBJ2-1; CDR3 DNA: TGCGCCAGCAGCACCGGGACTAGCTCTATCTACAATGAGCAGTTCTTC; CDR3 protein: CASSTGTSSIYNEQFF